Listed below are T cell receptor beta chains from one sample, sequenced in a study of blood T cell repertoires in COVID-19. Assay: immunoSEQ multiplex PCR; the TCRdb copy retains only in-frame clones and omits some. Found here are tens of thousands of clones, around 86% of them singletons; the top ten hold 27%. The sample taken for sequencing was peripheral blood. These receptors were collected from a man aged 50 to 59 with active or convalescent COVID-19. The CDR3 runs from the conserved cysteine through the conserved F or W. A D gene is named only where the DNA matches it firmly. Clone sizes are given selectively: once, few, many, or a class where the clone is expanded.

abundance	v_gene	len	d_gene	j_gene	CDR3nt	CDR3aa
NA	TRBV11-2	19	NA	TRBJ1-4	TGTGCCAGCAGCTTGAACTCCCTAGCGCGAGTGGCAACTAATGAAAAACTGTTTTTT	CASSLNSLARVATNEKLFF
NA	TRBV19	16	NA	TRBJ2-1	TGTGCCAGTAGTATAGGGTCCCCGGGAGTTTACAATGAGCAGTTCTTC	CASSIGSPGVYNEQFF
NA	TRBV4-1	17	NA	TRBJ2-3	TGCGCCAGCAGCCAAGACCCCTCGCTAGCTAGCACAGATACGCAGTATTTT	CASSQDPSLASTDTQYF
NA	TRBV10-3	15	TRBD1	TRBJ1-1	TGTGCCATCAGTGACCCACCAGGGACAGGAGAAGAAGCTTTCTTT	CAISDPPGTGEEAFF
NA	TRBV6-1	13	NA	TRBJ2-7	TGTGCCAGCACCCCAGACAAATACTACGAGCAGTACTTC	CASTPDKYYEQYF
once	TRBV7-6	16	TRBD2	TRBJ2-3	TGTGCCAGCAGCTTGAATAGCGGGAGGGTTGGGGATACGCAGTATTTT	CASSLNSGRVGDTQYF
NA	TRBV27	16	NA	TRBJ1-1	TGTGCCAGCAGTCTGACCCCAGGGGCGCTGAACACTGAAGCTTTCTTT	CASSLTPGALNTEAFF
NA	TRBV27	12	NA	TRBJ2-3	TGTGCCAGTCGCAGCAGGGCGACTACGCAGTATTTT	CASRSRATTQYF
NA	TRBV5-1	17	TRBD2	TRBJ2-2	TGCGCCAGCAGTCGAGGACTCCTAGCGGGCCAGGCCGGGGAGCTGTTTTTT	CASSRGLLAGQAGELFF
NA	TRBV5-1	16	NA	TRBJ2-4	TGCGCCAGCAGCTTGGCCTATGACAGCTCCAAAAACATTCAGTACTTC	CASSLAYDSSKNIQYF
NA	TRBV4-3	13	TRBD1	TRBJ2-7	TGCGCCAGCAGCCGGGACAGGGGGCTAGAGCAGTACTTC	CASSRDRGLEQYF
many	TRBV19	15	NA	TRBJ2-7	TGTGCCAGTAGCCCCCAAAGGCGGGGGCTGGACGAGCAGTACTTC	CASSPQRRGLDEQYF
NA	TRBV6-6	14	NA	TRBJ2-1	TGTGCCAGCAGTCAAGGGAGGTCGGTCAATGAGCAGTTCTTC	CASSQGRSVNEQFF
NA	TRBV5-5	13	NA	TRBJ2-3	TGTGCCAGCAGCCCGAGCGGCACAGATACGCAGTATTTT	CASSPSGTDTQYF
NA	TRBV19	14	NA	TRBJ1-5	TGTGCCAGTAGTACAACAGGGCCCAATCAGCCCCAGCATTTT	CASSTTGPNQPQHF
NA	TRBV2	14	TRBD1	TRBJ2-1	TGTGCCAGCAGTCTTACCGGGACAGGGTATGAGCAGTTCTTC	CASSLTGTGYEQFF
once	TRBV5-8	17	TRBD2	TRBJ2-3	TGTGCCAGCAGCTTGGTACTAGCGGGGGGGCACACAGATACGCAGTATTTT	CASSLVLAGGHTDTQYF
NA	TRBV28	14	TRBD2	TRBJ2-7	TGTGCCAGCAGTGACAGCGGGAGACTGGGCGAGCAGTACTTC	CASSDSGRLGEQYF
NA	TRBV11-2	14	NA	TRBJ2-1	TGTGCCAGCAGCTGGACTACCCACTCGGGGGAGGCGTTCTTC	CASSWTTHSGEAFF
NA	TRBV5-1	14	TRBD1	TRBJ2-7	TGCGCCAGCAGCTTTAGACAGGGATCCTACGAGCAGTACTTC	CASSFRQGSYEQYF
NA	TRBV19	11	TRBD1	TRBJ2-7	TGTGCAACACAGGGGGCGTACGAGCAGTACTTC	CATQGAYEQYF
NA	TRBV2	14	TRBD1	TRBJ2-7	TGTGCCAGCGCCGAGGGACAGGTGTTCCGCGAGCAGTACTTC	CASAEGQVFREQYF
NA	TRBV2	12	NA	TRBJ1-2	TGTGCCAGCAGTGTGTCGGACTATGGCTACACCTTC	CASSVSDYGYTF
NA	TRBV5-5	15	TRBD1	TRBJ2-7	TGTGCCAGCAGCGGGGGACAGGCAAACGCCTACGAGCAGTACTTC	CASSGGQANAYEQYF
NA	TRBV29-1	12	NA	TRBJ2-7	TGCAGCGTTGCCACGGGAGTCTACGAGCAGTACTTC	CSVATGVYEQYF
NA	TRBV19	14	NA	TRBJ1-2	TGTGCCAGTAGTCTAAAGGAGGGCCACTATGGCTACACCTTC	CASSLKEGHYGYTF
NA	TRBV2	15	TRBD1	TRBJ1-6	TGTGCCAGCACCTACGGACAGGGGAGCAATTCACCCCTCCACTTT	CASTYGQGSNSPLHF
NA	TRBV5-8	16	TRBD2	TRBJ2-1	TGTGCCAGCAGCTTGAATAGCGGGGGGATCAGGAATGAGCAGTTCTTC	CASSLNSGGIRNEQFF
NA	TRBV4-2	14	NA	TRBJ2-1	TGTGCCAGCAGCCAAGGAGGGTCCTACAATGAGCAGTTCTTC	CASSQGGSYNEQFF
NA	TRBV7-9	14	TRBD1	TRBJ2-1	TGTGCCAGCAGCTTGTCGGGACAGGGCAATGAGCAGTTCTTC	CASSLSGQGNEQFF
NA	TRBV10-2	13	TRBD1	TRBJ2-7	TGCGCCAGCGGCCGGGACAGGATCCACGAGCAGTACTTC	CASGRDRIHEQYF
NA	TRBV7-8	14	NA	TRBJ1-4	TGTGCCAGCAGCTTCACAGGTGTTATGGAAAAACTGTTTTTT	CASSFTGVMEKLFF
NA	TRBV11-2	14	NA	TRBJ1-5	TGTGCCAGCAGCTTAGACAGTCCCAATCAGCCCCAGCATTTT	CASSLDSPNQPQHF
once	TRBV3-1/TRBV3-2	15	NA	TRBJ1-4	TGTGCCAGCAGCCAACAACAGGAGATTAATGAAAAACTGTTTTTT	CASSQQQEINEKLFF
NA	TRBV2	13	TRBD1	TRBJ2-5	TGTGCCAGCAGTTCCGACAGGGCAGAGACCCAGTACTTC	CASSSDRAETQYF
NA	TRBV19	12	NA	TRBJ1-1	TGTGCCAGTAGCCATCGGGGTACTGAAGCTTTCTTT	CASSHRGTEAFF
once	TRBV5-4	17	TRBD1	TRBJ2-3	TGTGCCAGCAGCGACCGTACCGGGACAGTGGGGGCAGATACGCAGTATTTT	CASSDRTGTVGADTQYF
NA	TRBV7-2	14	TRBD1	TRBJ1-1	TGTGCCAGCAGCCCCGGGACAGCGAACACTGAAGCTTTCTTT	CASSPGTANTEAFF
NA	TRBV30	13	TRBD1	TRBJ2-5	TGTGCCTGGAGACGGACAGGTCAAGAGACCCAGTACTTC	CAWRRTGQETQYF
NA	TRBV19	14	TRBD1	TRBJ2-3	TGTGCCACCCGAGAGGGGGCTGGCACAGATACGCAGTATTTT	CATREGAGTDTQYF
once	TRBV6-5	14	NA	TRBJ1-5	TGTGCCAGCAGTACCGGACACAACAATCAGCCCCAGCATTTT	CASSTGHNNQPQHF
NA	TRBV6-2/TRBV6-3	18	TRBD1	TRBJ2-5	TGTGCCAGCAGCCAGCCCCATCTTGACAGGGGGCGGCAGGAGACCCAGTACTTC	CASSQPHLDRGRQETQYF
NA	TRBV18	14	NA	TRBJ2-7	TGTGCCAGCTCACCTACTAGTTTCCCTTACGAGCAGTACTTC	CASSPTSFPYEQYF
NA	TRBV7-9	16	TRBD2	TRBJ2-1	TGTGCCAGCAGCTACAAACTAGCGGGAGCATACAATGAGCAGTTCTTC	CASSYKLAGAYNEQFF
NA	TRBV14	17	TRBD2	TRBJ2-5	TGTGCCAGCAGCCAAGGGTTATTCGGGGGGGGCCAAGAGACCCAGTACTTC	CASSQGLFGGGQETQYF
NA	TRBV19	16	TRBD1	TRBJ1-2	TGTGCCAGCTCTCCGGGACAGGGGGTTTATAACTATGGCTACACCTTC	CASSPGQGVYNYGYTF
NA	TRBV2	14	NA	TRBJ2-7	TGTGCCAGCAGTTTTCAGGGGAATAGCTACGAGCAGTACTTC	CASSFQGNSYEQYF
NA	TRBV10-3	15	TRBD1	TRBJ2-7	TGTGCCATCAGACGTGACAGGGAAAATATTCGCGAGCAGTACTTC	CAIRRDRENIREQYF
NA	TRBV9	14	NA	TRBJ2-1	TGTGCCAGCAGCGTAGCTCCGCTTATAGATGAGCAGTTCTTC	CASSVAPLIDEQFF
NA	TRBV5-1	17	NA	TRBJ1-1	TGCGCCAGCAGCTTGGGGGTTCGCGGCACTATGAACACTGAAGCTTTCTTT	CASSLGVRGTMNTEAFF
NA	TRBV4-1	15	NA	TRBJ1-2	TGCGCCAGCAGCCTCCGACAGGAATTAAACTATGGCTACACCTTC	CASSLRQELNYGYTF
NA	TRBV19	15	NA	TRBJ1-4	TGTGCCAGTAGTATTTTCCAGGGGAGTAATGAAAAACTGTTTTTT	CASSIFQGSNEKLFF
NA	TRBV21-1	19	NA	TRBJ2-7	TGTGCCAGCATATTTGGATTGTCAGCGGGGGGGCCCTCAATCTACGAGCAGTACTTC	CASIFGLSAGGPSIYEQYF